The clone carrying this T cell receptor beta chain was seen a handful of times. With V trimmed by 0 bases and J by 3 bases, 7 bases remained unmatched. The CDR3 runs to 16 residues. Germline V gives CDR1 SGHRS, CDR2 YFSETQ. A second PCR, run for about 6 to 12 cycles, used a sample-barcoded 5' primer plus a J-beta primer mix. TCRdb ran MiXCR on the 5' RACE reads and lists one entry per CDR3 protein. The sample has roughly 800,000 distinct CDR3 sequences, about 62% seen once; the top ten hold roughly 22%. The data were obtained in a study of blood T cells in healthy people across ages. Input material: blood. V usage is TRBV5-1 and J usage is TRBJ2-3; TRBD1 matches at 7 bases. This clonotype originated in a man in his thirties or forties in good health. This chain's CDR3 is CASSLARQGGTDTQYF. In DNA, the CDR3 is TGCGCCAGCAGCTTGGCCCGACAGGGTGGGACAGATACGCAGTATTTT.